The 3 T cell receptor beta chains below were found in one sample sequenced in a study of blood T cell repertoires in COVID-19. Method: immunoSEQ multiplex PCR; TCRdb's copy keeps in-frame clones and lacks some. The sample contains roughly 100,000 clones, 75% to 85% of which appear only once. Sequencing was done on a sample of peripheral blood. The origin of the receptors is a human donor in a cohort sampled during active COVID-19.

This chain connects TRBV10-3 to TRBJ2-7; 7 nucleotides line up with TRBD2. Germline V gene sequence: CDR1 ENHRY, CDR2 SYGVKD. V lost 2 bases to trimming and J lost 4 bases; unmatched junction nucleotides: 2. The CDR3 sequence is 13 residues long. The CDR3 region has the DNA TGTGCCATCAGTGAGGCGGGAGCATACGAGCAGTACTTC. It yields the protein CAISEAGAYEQYF.

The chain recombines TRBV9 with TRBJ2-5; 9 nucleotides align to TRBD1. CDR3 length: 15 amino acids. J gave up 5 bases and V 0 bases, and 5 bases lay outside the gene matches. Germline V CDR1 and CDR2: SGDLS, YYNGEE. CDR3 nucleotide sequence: TGTGCCAGCAGCGTAGAACAGGGGGCTGGGGAGACCCAGTACTTC. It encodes CASSVEQGAGETQYF.

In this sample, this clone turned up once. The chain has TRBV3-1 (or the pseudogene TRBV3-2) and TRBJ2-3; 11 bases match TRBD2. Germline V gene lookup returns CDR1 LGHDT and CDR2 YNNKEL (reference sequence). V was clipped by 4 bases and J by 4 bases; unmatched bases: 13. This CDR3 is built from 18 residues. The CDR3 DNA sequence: TGTGCCAGCAGCCTAAATCAGTTTAGCGGGAGGGCCTCAGATACGCAGTATTTT. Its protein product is CASSLNQFSGRASDTQYF.